A selection of T cell receptor beta chains follows, all from one sample in a study of radiotherapy plus CTLA-4 blockade in lung cancer. The table came from immunoSEQ multiplex PCR; TCRdb's copy has only in-frame clones and leaves some out. The table shows around 40,000 clones, with 75% occurring only once. Sequenced material: peripheral blood, taken from a patient treated with radiotherapy plus ipilimumab. The source is a human donor with non-small cell lung cancer who had stable disease on radiotherapy plus ipilimumab. Both conserved end residues are part of each CDR3. A D gene is named only where the DNA matches it firmly. Rows give clone size only sometimes, using once, few, many, or a class for an expanded clone.

D gene: TRBD1; J gene: TRBJ1-2; V gene: TRBV15; clone size: -; CDR3 protein: CATSRRTGNYGYTF; CDR3 DNA: TGTGCCACCAGCAGAAGGACAGGCAACTATGGCTACACCTTC
D gene: -; J gene: TRBJ1-1; V gene: TRBV19; clone size: -; CDR3 protein: CASSIPQTSGGPAFF; CDR3 DNA: TGTGCCAGTAGTATTCCCCAAACATCGGGGGGACCAGCTTTCTTT
D gene: TRBD1; J gene: TRBJ2-7; V gene: TRBV11-3; clone size: -; CDR3 protein: CASSLRTGEQYF; CDR3 DNA: TGTGCCAGCAGCTTAAGGACAGGCGAGCAGTACTTC
D gene: TRBD1; J gene: TRBJ2-1; V gene: TRBV4-1; clone size: -; CDR3 protein: CASSQAKDRGKRNEQFF; CDR3 DNA: TGCGCCAGCAGCCAAGCGAAAGACAGGGGTAAACGTAATGAGCAGTTCTTC
D gene: TRBD1; J gene: TRBJ2-7; V gene: TRBV29-1; clone size: -; CDR3 protein: CSVIQGYLHEQYF; CDR3 DNA: TGCAGCGTTATACAGGGGTATTTACACGAGCAGTACTTC
D gene: -; J gene: TRBJ1-2; V gene: TRBV7-9; clone size: -; CDR3 protein: CASSSNMRQGRYGYTF; CDR3 DNA: TGTGCCAGCAGCTCGAACATGAGGCAGGGTCGATATGGCTACACCTTC
D gene: -; J gene: TRBJ1-4; V gene: TRBV19; clone size: once; CDR3 protein: CASSIPLGGRNEKLFF; CDR3 DNA: TGTGCCAGTAGTATACCCCTCGGGGGGCGTAATGAAAAACTGTTTTTT
D gene: TRBD1; J gene: TRBJ1-2; V gene: TRBV5-1; clone size: -; CDR3 protein: CASSSYRTGGNGYTF; CDR3 DNA: TGCGCCAGCAGCTCGTACCGGACAGGGGGGAATGGCTACACCTTC
D gene: TRBD1; J gene: TRBJ1-5; V gene: TRBV2; clone size: medium-sized; CDR3 protein: CAGGQPNQPQHF; CDR3 DNA: TGTGCCGGGGGACAGCCGAATCAGCCCCAGCATTTT
D gene: -; J gene: TRBJ1-2; V gene: TRBV7-9; clone size: once; CDR3 protein: CASSLPGLNTF; CDR3 DNA: TGTGCCAGCAGCCTACCAGGATTGAACACCTTC
D gene: -; J gene: TRBJ2-2; V gene: TRBV7-6; clone size: -; CDR3 protein: CASSPRVYSGELFF; CDR3 DNA: TGTGCCAGCAGTCCCAGGGTTTATTCCGGGGAGCTGTTTTTT
D gene: TRBD1; J gene: TRBJ1-2; V gene: TRBV6-5; clone size: -; CDR3 protein: CASSTDRGSGYTF; CDR3 DNA: TGTGCCAGCAGCACCGACAGGGGAAGCGGCTACACCTTC
D gene: TRBD2; J gene: TRBJ2-5; V gene: TRBV11-3; clone size: -; CDR3 protein: CASSRRGKQETQYF; CDR3 DNA: TGTGCCAGCAGCCGGCGGGGGAAACAAGAGACCCAGTACTTC
D gene: -; J gene: TRBJ1-1; V gene: TRBV6-1; clone size: -; CDR3 protein: CASSVGQRTEAFF; CDR3 DNA: TGTGCCAGCAGTGTCGGACAGAGGACTGAAGCTTTCTTT
D gene: -; J gene: TRBJ1-5; V gene: TRBV2; clone size: many; CDR3 protein: CASSERGGPQPQHF; CDR3 DNA: TGTGCCAGCAGTGAACGGGGGGGGCCTCAGCCCCAGCATTTT
D gene: TRBD1; J gene: TRBJ1-2; V gene: TRBV29-1; clone size: few; CDR3 protein: CSVQGVGSGYTF; CDR3 DNA: TGCAGCGTCCAGGGGGTGGGGAGTGGCTACACCTTC
D gene: -; J gene: TRBJ1-2; V gene: TRBV5-8; clone size: -; CDR3 protein: CASNTRGGIAGYTF; CDR3 DNA: TGTGCCAGCAACACGAGGGGGGGTATAGCGGGCTACACCTTC
D gene: TRBD1; J gene: TRBJ1-2; V gene: TRBV5-6; clone size: -; CDR3 protein: CASSLGQRYGYTF; CDR3 DNA: TGTGCCAGCAGCCTGGGACAGAGGTATGGCTACACCTTC